Listed here are 7 T cell receptor beta chains from one sample, sequenced in a study of blood T cell repertoires in COVID-19. The protocol was immunoSEQ multiplex PCR, while the TCRdb copy is restricted to in-frame clones and leaves out a portion. Of 77,000 or so clones listed, 65% to 90% are singletons. The sequenced sample was peripheral blood. All receptors derive from a man aged 25 to 40 with COVID-19, enrolled during active disease.

The chain employs TRBV18 and TRBJ1-4; D gene unclear. The CDR3 extends over 16 amino acids. V was clipped by 5 bases and J by 0 bases, with 13 bases between them. The germline V gene has CDR1 KGHSH and CDR2 LQKENI. CDR3 coding DNA: TGTGCCAGCTCATCGTTCGACGGGACAACTAATGAAAAACTGTTTTTT. As protein: CASSSFDGTTNEKLFF.

The V gene is TRBV7-2, the J gene TRBJ2-2; 9 nucleotides align to TRBD2. Germline V lookup: CDR1 SGHTA, CDR2 FQGNSA. Trimming at V came to 0 bases and at J to 6 bases, leaving 5 bases not matched to a gene. CDR3 size: 16 residues. The CDR3 DNA is TGTGCCAGCAGCTTAGCCGCTAGGACTAGCGCCGGGGAGCTGTTTTTT. Translating gives CASSLAARTSAGELFF.

The chain joins TRBV10-2 to TRBJ1-1; the D gene is possibly TRBD1 (5 bases). Germline V gene sequence: CDR1 WSHSY, CDR2 SAAADI. The ends were cut back, 8 bases at V and 7 bases at J, with 17 bases in the middle. The CDR3 is 13 residues long. DNA for the CDR3: TGCGCCAGCGACGGGCGGGGGTCGGGTGAAGCTTTCTTT. Amino acid sequence: CASDGRGSGEAFF.

The gene calls are TRBV25-1 and TRBJ1-5; weak D call: TRBD1 (6 bases). Germline V gene sequence: CDR1 MGHDK, CDR2 SYGVNS. V was trimmed by 8 bases and J by 4 bases, leaving 18 bases between them. The CDR3 contains 15 residues. In nucleotides, the CDR3 is TGTGCCAGCGGACCGGGGGGCCATCTAAATCAGCCCCAGCATTTT. It encodes CASGPGGHLNQPQHF.

Only a few counts were recorded for this clone. This chain uses TRBV29-1 with TRBJ2-1; 11 nucleotides line up with TRBD2. With 8 bases clipped from V and 6 bases from J, the junction kept 6 bases outside the gene matches. CDR1 is SQVTM, CDR2 ANQGSEA, per germline. The CDR3 totals 13 residues. The CDR3 region is CSLGSGGVNEQFF. CDR3 coding DNA: TGCAGCCTTGGTAGCGGGGGGGTCAATGAGCAGTTCTTC.

V usage is TRBV7-9 and J usage is TRBJ1-3; a weak D match, TRBD1 (5 bases). V lost 5 bases and J 4 bases, leaving 18 bases between the germline ends. Looked up from germline, CDR1 is SEHNR and CDR2 is FQNEAQ (reference sequence). This CDR3 has 16 amino acids. The CDR3 reads CASSPRKGGDGNTIYF. CDR3 bases: TGTGCCAGCAGCCCCCGGAAGGGAGGGGACGGAAACACCATATATTTT.

The J gene is TRBJ2-1, the V gene TRBV7-2; 12 bases fit TRBD2. V lost 2 bases, J lost 2 bases, and 7 bases stayed unmatched. Germline V gene lookup returns CDR1 SGHTA and CDR2 FQGNSA. CDR3 length equals 18 residues. CDR3 bases: TGTGCCAGCAGCTTAAGCCTAGCGGGAGGGCATGCCTACAATGAGCAGTTCTTC. It codes for CASSLSLAGGHAYNEQFF.